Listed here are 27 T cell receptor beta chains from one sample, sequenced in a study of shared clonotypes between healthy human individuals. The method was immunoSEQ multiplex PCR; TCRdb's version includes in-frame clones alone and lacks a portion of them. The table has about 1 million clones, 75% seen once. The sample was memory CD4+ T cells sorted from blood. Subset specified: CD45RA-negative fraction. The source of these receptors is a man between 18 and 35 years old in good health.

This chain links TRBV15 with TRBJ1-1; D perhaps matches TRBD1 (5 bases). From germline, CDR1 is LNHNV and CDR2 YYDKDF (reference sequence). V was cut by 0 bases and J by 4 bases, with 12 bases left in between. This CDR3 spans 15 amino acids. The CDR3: CATSRDPGMSTEAFF. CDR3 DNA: TGTGCCACCAGCAGAGATCCAGGGATGAGCACTGAAGCTTTCTTT.

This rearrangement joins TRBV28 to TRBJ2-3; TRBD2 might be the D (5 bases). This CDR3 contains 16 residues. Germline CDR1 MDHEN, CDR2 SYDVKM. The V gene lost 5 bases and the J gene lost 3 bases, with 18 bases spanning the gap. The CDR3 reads CASSALGMSGTDTQYF. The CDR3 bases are TGTGCCAGCAGTGCACTAGGGATGAGTGGGACAGATACGCAGTATTTT.

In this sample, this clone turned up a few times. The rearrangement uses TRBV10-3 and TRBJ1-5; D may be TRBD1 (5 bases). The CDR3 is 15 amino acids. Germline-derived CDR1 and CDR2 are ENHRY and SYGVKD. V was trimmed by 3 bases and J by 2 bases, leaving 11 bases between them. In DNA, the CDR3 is TGTGCCATCAGTGAAAGAGGGGATGGCAATCAGCCCCAGCATTTT. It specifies CAISERGDGNQPQHF.

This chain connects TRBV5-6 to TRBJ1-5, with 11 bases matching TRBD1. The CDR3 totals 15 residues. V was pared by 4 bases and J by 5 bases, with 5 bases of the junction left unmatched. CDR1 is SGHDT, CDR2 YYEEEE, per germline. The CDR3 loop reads CASSIGTGGYQPQHF. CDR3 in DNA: TGTGCCAGCAGCATCGGGACAGGGGGTTATCAGCCCCAGCATTTT.

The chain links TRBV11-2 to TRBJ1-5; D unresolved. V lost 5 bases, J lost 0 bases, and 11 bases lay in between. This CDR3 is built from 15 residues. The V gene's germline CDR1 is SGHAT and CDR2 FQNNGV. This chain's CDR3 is CASSRTGDSNQPQHF. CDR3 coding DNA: TGTGCCAGCAGCCGGACTGGAGATAGCAATCAGCCCCAGCATTTT.

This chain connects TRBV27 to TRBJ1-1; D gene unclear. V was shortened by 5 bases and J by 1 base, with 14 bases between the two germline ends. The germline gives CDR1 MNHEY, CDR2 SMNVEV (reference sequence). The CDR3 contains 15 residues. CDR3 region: CASSPQTLGNTEAFF. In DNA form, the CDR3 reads TGTGCCAGCAGTCCACAGACACTTGGGAACACTGAAGCTTTCTTT.

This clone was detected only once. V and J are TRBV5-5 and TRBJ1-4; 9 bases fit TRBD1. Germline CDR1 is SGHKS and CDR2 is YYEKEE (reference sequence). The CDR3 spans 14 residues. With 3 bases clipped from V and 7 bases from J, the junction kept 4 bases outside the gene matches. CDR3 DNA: TGTGCCAGCAGCTGGGGACAGGGTTTTGAAAAACTGTTTTTT. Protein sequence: CASSWGQGFEKLFF.

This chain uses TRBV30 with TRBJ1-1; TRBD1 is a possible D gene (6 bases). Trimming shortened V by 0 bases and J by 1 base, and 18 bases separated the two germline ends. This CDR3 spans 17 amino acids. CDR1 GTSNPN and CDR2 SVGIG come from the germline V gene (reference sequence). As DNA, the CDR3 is TGTGCCTGGAGTGTACTAGGGCAGGGGCAGGGGAACACTGAAGCTTTCTTT. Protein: CAWSVLGQGQGNTEAFF.

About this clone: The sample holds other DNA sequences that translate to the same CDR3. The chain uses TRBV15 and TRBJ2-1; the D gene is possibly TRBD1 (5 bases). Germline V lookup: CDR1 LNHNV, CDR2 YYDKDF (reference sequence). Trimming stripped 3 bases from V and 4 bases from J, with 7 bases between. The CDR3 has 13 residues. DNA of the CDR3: TGTGCCACCAGCAGGGACAAATACAATGAGCAGTTCTTC. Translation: CATSRDKYNEQFF. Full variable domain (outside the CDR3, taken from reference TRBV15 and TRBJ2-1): DAMVIQNPRYQVTQFGKPVTLSCSQTLNHNVMYWYQQKSSQAPKLLFHYYDKDFNNEADTPDNFQSRRPNTSFCFLDIRSPGLGDTAMYLCATSRDKYNEQFFGPGTRLTVL.

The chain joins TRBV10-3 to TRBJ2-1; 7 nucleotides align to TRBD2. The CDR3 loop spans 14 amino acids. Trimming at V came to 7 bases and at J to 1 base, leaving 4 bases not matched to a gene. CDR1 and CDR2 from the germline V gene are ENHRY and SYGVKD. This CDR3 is CAIKKRDSYNEQFF. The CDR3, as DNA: TGTGCCATCAAAAAGCGGGATTCCTACAATGAGCAGTTCTTC.

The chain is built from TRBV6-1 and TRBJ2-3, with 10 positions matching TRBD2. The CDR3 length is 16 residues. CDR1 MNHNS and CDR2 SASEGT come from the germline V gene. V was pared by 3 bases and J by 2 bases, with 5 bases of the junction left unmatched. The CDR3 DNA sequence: TGTGCCAGCAGTGACATAGCGGGGGGAACCACAGATACGCAGTATTTT. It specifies CASSDIAGGTTDTQYF.

CDR3 DNA sequence: TGTGCCAGCAGTTTCAGGGGAGGGGGCACAGATACGCAGTATTTT. Its protein is CASSFRGGGTDTQYF. The J gene is TRBJ2-3, the V gene TRBV27, with a tentative D call TRBD2 (7 bases). Trimming left V 3 bases short and J 1 base short, with 11 bases between. Germline V gives CDR1 MNHEY, CDR2 SMNVEV (reference sequence). The CDR3 covers 15 residues.

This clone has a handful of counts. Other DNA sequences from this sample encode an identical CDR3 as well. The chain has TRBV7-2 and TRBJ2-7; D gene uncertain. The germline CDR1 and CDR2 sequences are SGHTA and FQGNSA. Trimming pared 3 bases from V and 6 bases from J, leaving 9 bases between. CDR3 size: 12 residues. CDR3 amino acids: CASSFGVGEQYF. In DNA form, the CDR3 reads TGTGCCAGCAGCTTCGGAGTAGGCGAGCAGTACTTC.

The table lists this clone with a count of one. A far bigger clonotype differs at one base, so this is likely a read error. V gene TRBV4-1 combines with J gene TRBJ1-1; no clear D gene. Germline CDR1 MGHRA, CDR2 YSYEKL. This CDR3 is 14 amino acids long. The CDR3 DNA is TGCGCCGGCAGCCAATTCCGCGGGAACACTGAAGCTTTCTTT. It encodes CAGSQFRGNTEAFF.

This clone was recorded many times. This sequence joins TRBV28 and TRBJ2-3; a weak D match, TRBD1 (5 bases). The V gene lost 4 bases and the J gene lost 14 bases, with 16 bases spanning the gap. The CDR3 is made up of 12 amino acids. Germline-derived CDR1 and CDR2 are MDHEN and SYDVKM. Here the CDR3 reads CASSSGSLGPYF. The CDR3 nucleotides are TGTGCCAGCAGTTCCGGATCGCTGGGGCCGTATTTT. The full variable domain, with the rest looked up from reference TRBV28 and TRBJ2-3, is DVKVTQSSRYLVKRTGEKVFLECVQDMDHENMFWYRQDPGLGLRLIYFSYDVKMKEKGDIPEGYSVSREKKERFSLILESASTNQTSMYLCASSSGSLGPYFGPGTRLTVL.

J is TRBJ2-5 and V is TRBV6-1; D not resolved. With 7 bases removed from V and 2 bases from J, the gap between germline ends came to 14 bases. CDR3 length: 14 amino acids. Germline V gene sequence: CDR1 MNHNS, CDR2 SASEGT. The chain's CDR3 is CASKDPQRQETQYF. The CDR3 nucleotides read TGTGCCAGCAAGGATCCCCAAAGACAAGAGACCCAGTACTTC.

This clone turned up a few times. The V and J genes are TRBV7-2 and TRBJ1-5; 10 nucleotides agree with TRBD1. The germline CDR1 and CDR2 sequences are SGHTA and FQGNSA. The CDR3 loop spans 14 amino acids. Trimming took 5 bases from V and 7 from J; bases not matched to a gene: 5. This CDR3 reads CASSMDRGSQPQHF. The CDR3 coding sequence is TGTGCCAGCAGCATGGACAGGGGGAGCCAGCCCCAGCATTTT.

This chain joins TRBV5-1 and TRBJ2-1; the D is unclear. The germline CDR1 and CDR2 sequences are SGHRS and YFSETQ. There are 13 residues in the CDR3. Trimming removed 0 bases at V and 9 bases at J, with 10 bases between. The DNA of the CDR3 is TGCGCCAGCAGCTTGGACCCCGGCGGTGAGCAGTTCTTC. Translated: CASSLDPGGEQFF.

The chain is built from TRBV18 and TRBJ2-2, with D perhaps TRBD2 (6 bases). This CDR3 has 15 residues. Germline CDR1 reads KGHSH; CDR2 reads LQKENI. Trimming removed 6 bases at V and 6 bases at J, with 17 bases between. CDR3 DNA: TGTGCCAGCTCCTCGAGGAGGGAGACATCCGGGGAGCTGTTTTTT. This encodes CASSSRRETSGELFF.

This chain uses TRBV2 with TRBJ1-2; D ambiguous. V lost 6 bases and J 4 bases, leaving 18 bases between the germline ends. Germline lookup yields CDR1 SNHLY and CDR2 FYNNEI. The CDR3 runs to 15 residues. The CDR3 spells CASSVLRETLYGYTF. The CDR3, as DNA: TGTGCCAGCAGCGTACTCCGGGAGACTCTCTATGGCTACACCTTC. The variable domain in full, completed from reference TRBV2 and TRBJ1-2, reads EPEVTQTPSHQVTQMGQEVILRCVPISNHLYFYWYRQILGQKVEFLVSFYNNEISEKSEIFDDQFSVERPDGSNFTLKIRSTKLEDSAMYFCASSVLRETLYGYTFGSGTRLTVV.

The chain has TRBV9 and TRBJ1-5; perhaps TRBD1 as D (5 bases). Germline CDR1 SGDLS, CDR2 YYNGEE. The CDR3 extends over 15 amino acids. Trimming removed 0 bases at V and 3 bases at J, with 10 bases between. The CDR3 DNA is TGTGCCAGCAGCGTAGAGGGACGGCCCAATCAGCCCCAGCATTTT. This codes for CASSVEGRPNQPQHF.

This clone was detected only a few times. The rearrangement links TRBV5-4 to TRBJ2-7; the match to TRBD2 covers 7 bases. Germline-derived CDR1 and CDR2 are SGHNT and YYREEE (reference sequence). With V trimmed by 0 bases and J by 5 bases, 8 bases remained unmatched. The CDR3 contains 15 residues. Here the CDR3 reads CASSLAVAGIDEQYF. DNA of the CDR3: TGTGCCAGCAGCTTGGCCGTAGCGGGTATCGACGAGCAGTACTTC.

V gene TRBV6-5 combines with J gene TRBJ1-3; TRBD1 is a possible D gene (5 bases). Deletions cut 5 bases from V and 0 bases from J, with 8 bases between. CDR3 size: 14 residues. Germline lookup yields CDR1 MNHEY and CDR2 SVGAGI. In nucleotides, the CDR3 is TGTGCCAGCAGTCCCGACAGCTCTGGAAACACCATATATTTT. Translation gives CASSPDSSGNTIYF.

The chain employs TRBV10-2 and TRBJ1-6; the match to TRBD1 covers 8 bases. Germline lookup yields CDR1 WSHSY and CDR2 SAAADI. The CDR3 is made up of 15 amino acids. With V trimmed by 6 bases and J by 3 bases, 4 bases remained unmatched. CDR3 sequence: CASREQGVYNSPLHF. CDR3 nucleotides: TGCGCCAGCAGGGAACAGGGGGTCTATAATTCACCCCTCCACTTT.

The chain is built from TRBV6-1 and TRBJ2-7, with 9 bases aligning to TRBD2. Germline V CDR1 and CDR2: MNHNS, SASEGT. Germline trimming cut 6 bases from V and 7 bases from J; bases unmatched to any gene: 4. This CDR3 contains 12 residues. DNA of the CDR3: TGTGCCAGCAGCGCTAGCGGGATTGAGCAGTACTTC. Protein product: CASSASGIEQYF.

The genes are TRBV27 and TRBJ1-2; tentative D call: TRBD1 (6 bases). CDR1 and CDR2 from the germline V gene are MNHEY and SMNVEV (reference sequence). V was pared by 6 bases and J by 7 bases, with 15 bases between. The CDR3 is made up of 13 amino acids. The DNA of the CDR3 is TGTGCCAGCAGAAACAACCAGGGGTTTGGCTACACCTTC. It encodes CASRNNQGFGYTF.

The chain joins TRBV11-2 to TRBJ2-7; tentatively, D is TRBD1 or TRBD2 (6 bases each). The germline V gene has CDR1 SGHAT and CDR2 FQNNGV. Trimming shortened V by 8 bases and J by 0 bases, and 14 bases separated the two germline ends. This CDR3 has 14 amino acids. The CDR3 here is CASSRGPYSYEQYF. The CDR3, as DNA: TGTGCCAGCTCCCGGGGGCCCTACTCCTACGAGCAGTACTTC.